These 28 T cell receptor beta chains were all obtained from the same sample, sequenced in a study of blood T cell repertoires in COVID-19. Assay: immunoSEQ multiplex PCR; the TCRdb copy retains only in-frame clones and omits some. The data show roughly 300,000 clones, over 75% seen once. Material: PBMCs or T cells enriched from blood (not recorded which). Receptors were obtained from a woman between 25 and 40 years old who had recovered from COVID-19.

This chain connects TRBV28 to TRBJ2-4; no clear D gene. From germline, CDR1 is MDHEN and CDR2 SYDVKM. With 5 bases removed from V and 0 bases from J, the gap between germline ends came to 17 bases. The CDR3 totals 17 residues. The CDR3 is CASSPFYRSLAKNIQYF. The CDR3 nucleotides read TGTGCCAGCAGTCCCTTCTATAGAAGTCTAGCCAAAAACATTCAGTACTTC.

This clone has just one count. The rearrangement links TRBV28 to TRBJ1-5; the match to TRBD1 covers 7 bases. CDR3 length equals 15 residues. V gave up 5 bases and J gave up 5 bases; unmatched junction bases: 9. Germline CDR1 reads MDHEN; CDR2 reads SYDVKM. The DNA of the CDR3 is TGTGCCAGCAGTACATGGGACAGAATTTATCAGCCCCAGCATTTT. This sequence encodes CASSTWDRIYQPQHF.

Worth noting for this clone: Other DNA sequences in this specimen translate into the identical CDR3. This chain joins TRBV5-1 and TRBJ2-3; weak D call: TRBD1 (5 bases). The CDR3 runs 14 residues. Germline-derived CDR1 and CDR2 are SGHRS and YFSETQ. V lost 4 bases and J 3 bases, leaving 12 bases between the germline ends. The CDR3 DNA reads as TGCGCCAGCAGCCCGGGTCAGGGAACAGATACGCAGTATTTT. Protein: CASSPGQGTDTQYF.

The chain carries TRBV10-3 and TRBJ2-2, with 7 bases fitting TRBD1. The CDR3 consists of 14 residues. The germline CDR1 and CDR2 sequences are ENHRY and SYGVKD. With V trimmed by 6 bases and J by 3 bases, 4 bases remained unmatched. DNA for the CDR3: TGTGCCATCAGAAGACAGGGAGACACCGGGGAGCTGTTTTTT. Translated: CAIRRQGDTGELFF.

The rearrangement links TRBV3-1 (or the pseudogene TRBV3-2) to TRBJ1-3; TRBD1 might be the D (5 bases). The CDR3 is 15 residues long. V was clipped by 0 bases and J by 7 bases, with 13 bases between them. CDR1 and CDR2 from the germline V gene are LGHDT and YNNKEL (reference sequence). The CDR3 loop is CASSQDGGKGNTIYF. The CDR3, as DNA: TGTGCCAGCAGCCAAGATGGGGGGAAGGGCAACACCATATATTTT.

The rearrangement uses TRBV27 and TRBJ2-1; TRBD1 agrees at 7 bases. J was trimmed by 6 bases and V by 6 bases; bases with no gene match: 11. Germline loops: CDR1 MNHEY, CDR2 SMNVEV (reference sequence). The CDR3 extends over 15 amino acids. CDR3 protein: CASRLTGRLSNEQFF. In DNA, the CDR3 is TGTGCCAGCAGGCTGACAGGGCGGTTGAGCAATGAGCAGTTCTTC.

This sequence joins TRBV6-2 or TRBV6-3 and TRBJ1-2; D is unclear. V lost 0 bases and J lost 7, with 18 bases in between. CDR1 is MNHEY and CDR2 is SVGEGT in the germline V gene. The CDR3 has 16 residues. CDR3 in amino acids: CASSYSSREDASGYTF. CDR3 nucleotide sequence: TGTGCCAGCAGTTACTCGAGTCGGGAAGATGCGTCTGGCTACACCTTC.

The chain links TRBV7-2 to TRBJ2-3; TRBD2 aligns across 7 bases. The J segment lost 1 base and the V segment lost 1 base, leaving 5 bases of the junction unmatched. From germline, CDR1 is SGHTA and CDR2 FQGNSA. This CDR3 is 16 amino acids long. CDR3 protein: CASSLGAREGTDTQYF. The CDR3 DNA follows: TGTGCCAGCAGCTTAGGTGCTCGGGAGGGCACAGATACGCAGTATTTT. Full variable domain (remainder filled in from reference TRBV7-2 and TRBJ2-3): GAGVSQSPSNKVTEKGKDVELRCDPISGHTALYWYRQSLGQGLEFLIYFQGNSAPDKSGLPSDRFSAERTGGSVSTLTIQRTQQEDSAVYLCASSLGAREGTDTQYFGPGTRLTVL.

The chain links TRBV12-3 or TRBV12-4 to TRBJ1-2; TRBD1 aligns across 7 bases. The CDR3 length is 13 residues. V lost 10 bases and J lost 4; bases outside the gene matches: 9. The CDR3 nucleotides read TGTGCCACCGTTCGACAGGGATTCTATGGCTACACCTTC. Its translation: CATVRQGFYGYTF.

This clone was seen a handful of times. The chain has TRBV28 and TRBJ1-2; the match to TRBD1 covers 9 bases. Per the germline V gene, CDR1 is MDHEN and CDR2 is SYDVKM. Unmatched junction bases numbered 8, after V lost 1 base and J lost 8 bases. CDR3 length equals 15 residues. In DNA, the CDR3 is TGTGCCAGCAGTTTATTGACCGGGACAGGGAACGGCTACACCTTC. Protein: CASSLLTGTGNGYTF.

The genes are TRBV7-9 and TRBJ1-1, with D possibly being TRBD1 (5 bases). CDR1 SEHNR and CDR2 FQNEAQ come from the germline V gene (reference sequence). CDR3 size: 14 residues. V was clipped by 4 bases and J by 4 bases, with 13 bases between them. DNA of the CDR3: TGTGCCAGCAGCTCAGATGGGGGAGGCACTGAAGCTTTCTTT. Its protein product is CASSSDGGGTEAFF. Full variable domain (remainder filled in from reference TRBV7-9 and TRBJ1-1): DTGVSQNPRHKITKRGQNVTFRCDPISEHNRLYWYRQTLGQGPEFLTYFQNEAQLEKSRLLSDRFSAERPKGSFSTLEIQRTEQGDSAMYLCASSSDGGGTEAFFGQGTRLTVV.

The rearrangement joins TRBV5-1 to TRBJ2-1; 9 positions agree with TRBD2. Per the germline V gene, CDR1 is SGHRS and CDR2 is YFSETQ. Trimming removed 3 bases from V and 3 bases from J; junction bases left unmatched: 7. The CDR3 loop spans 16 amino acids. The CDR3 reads CASSSKTSGNYNEQFF. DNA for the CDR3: TGCGCCAGCAGCTCCAAGACTAGCGGAAACTACAATGAGCAGTTCTTC.

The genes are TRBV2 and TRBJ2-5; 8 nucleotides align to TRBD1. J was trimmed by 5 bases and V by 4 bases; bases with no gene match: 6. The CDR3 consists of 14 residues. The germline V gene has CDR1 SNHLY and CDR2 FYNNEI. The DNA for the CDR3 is TGTGCCAGCAGTGGACAGGGGAGAGAGGAGACCCAGTACTTC. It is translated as CASSGQGREETQYF.

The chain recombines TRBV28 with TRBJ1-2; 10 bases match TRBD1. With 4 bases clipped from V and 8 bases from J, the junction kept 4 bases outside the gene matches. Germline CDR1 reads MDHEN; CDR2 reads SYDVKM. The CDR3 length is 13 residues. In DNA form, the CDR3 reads TGTGCCAGCAGTTCGGGACAGGGGAACGGCTACACCTTC. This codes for CASSSGQGNGYTF.

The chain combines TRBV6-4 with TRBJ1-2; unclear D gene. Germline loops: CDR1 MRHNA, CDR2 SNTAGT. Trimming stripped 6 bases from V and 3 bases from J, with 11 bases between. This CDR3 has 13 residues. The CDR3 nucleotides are TGTGCCAGCAGACCACCCGGTGACTATGGCTACACCTTC. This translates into CASRPPGDYGYTF.

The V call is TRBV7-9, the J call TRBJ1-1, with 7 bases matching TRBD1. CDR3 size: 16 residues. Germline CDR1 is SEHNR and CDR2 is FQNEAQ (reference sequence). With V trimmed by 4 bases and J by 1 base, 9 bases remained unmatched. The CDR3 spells CASSSLAGTANTEAFF. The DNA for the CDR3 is TGTGCCAGCAGCTCGCTTGCCGGGACAGCGAACACTGAAGCTTTCTTT. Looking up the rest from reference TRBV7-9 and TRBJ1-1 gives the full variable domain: DTGVSQNPRHKITKRGQNVTFRCDPISEHNRLYWYRQTLGQGPEFLTYFQNEAQLEKSRLLSDRFSAERPKGSFSTLEIQRTEQGDSAMYLCASSSLAGTANTEAFFGQGTRLTVV.

The CDR3 region has the DNA TGTGCCAGCAGTGGACAGCTTCAATCGCCCCAGCATTTT. As protein: CASSGQLQSPQHF. J is TRBJ1-5 and V is TRBV12-3 or TRBV12-4, with D possibly being TRBD1 (6 bases). CDR3 length: 13 amino acids. Trimming cost V 5 bases and J 9 bases, with 14 bases left between them.

This CDR3 is CASSLTGGPQETQYF. The CDR3 nucleotides read TGTGCCAGCAGCTTAACGGGGGGTCCTCAAGAGACCCAGTACTTC. The chain joins TRBV7-3 to TRBJ2-5, with D maybe TRBD2 (6 bases). The germline V gene has CDR1 SGHTA and CDR2 FQGTGA. Trimming left V 0 bases short and J 2 bases short, with 10 bases between. This CDR3 contains 15 residues.

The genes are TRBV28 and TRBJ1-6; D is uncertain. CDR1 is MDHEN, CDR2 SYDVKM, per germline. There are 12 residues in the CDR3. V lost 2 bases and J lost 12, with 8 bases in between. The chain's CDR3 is CASSLTSGPLHF. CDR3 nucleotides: TGTGCCAGCAGTTTAACTAGTGGACCCCTCCACTTT.

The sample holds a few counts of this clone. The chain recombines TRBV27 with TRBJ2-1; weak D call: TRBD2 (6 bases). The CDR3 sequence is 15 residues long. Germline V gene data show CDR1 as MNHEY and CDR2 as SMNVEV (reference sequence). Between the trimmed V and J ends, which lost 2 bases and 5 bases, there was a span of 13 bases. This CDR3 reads CASSLMEGRNNEQFF. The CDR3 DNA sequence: TGTGCCAGCAGTTTAATGGAGGGCCGAAACAATGAGCAGTTCTTC.

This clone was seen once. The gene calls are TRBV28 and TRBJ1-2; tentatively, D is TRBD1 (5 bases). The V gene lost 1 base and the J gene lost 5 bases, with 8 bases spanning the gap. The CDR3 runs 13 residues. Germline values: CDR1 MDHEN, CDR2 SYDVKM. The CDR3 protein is CASSLLAGYGYTF. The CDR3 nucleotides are TGTGCCAGCAGTTTATTGGCAGGGTATGGCTACACCTTC.

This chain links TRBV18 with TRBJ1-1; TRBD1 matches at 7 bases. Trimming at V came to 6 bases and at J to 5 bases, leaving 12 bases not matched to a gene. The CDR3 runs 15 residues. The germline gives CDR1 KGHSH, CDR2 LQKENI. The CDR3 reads CASSPTKGGETEAFF. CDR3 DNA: TGTGCCAGCTCGCCTACGAAAGGGGGCGAGACTGAAGCTTTCTTT.

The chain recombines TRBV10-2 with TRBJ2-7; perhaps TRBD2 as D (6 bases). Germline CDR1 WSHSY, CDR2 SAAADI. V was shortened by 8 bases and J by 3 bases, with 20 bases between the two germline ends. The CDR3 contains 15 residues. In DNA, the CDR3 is TGCGCCAGCGCTACGTGGGGCGGGATTGACTACGAGCAGTACTTC. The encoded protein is CASATWGGIDYEQYF.

The DNA of the CDR3 is TGTGCCAGTAGTCTCGAGGGACAGGCGCTTCGGAGCAATCAGCCCCAGCATTTT. Its translation is CASSLEGQALRSNQPQHF. V is TRBV19 and J is TRBJ1-5; TRBD1 agrees at 8 bases. The CDR3 consists of 18 residues. V lost 5 bases and J lost 1; bases outside the gene matches: 13. Germline loops: CDR1 LNHDA, CDR2 SQIVND (reference sequence).

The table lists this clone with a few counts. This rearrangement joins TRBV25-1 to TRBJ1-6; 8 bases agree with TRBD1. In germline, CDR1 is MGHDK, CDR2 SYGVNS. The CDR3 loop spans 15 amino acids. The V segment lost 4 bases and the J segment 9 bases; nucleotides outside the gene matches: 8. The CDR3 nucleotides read TGTGCCAGCAGTGCAGACAGGGGTGGAGGTTCACCCCTCCACTTT. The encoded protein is CASSADRGGGSPLHF.

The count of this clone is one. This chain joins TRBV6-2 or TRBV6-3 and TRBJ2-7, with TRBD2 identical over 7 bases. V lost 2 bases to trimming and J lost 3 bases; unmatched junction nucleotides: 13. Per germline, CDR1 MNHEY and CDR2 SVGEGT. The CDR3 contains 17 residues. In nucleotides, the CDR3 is TGTGCCAGCAGTTACCCGGCTAGCGGATTCACTATCTACGAGCAGTACTTC. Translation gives CASSYPASGFTIYEQYF.

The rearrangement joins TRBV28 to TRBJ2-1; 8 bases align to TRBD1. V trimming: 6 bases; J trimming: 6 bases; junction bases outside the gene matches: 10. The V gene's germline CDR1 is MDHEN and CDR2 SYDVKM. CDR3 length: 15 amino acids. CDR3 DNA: TGTGCCAGCAGCTCCCGGACAGGGCATTCCAATGAGCAGTTCTTC. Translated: CASSSRTGHSNEQFF.

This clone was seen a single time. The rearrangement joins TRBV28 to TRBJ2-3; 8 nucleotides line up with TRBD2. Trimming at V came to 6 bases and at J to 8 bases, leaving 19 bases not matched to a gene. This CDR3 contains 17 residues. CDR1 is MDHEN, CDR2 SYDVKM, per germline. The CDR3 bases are TGTGCCAGCAGCCCTATTATAGCGGGGAACCGAAGGGGTACGCAGTATTTT. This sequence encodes CASSPIIAGNRRGTQYF.